This T cell receptor beta chain was sequenced for a study of CD8 T cells in ankylosing spondylitis. The CDR3 has 13 residues. Deletions cut 4 bases from V and 3 bases from J, with 11 bases between. The germline V gene has CDR1 SQVTM and CDR2 ANQGSEA. This clonotype was recorded many times. Its matching antigen is unknown. Study findings and constraints: A motif in TCR beta, a set of about 8 highly homologous variants, appeared characteristic of ankylosing spondylitis blood.

TCRdb independently ran MiXCR on the 5' RACE reads; one entry per CDR3 protein. Of some 800,000 distinct CDR3 sequences in the sample, 10% to 15% were seen once. The chain couples TRBV29-1 to TRBJ2-3; either TRBD1 or TRBD2 may supply D (5 bases each). The source is a male donor with ankylosing spondylitis. Sequenced material: blood, either unsorted or a sorted T cell fraction (not recorded which). Written as DNA, the CDR3 is TGCAGCGTTGGGGACCTTGGGACAGATACGCAGTATTTT. It translates to CSVGDLGTDTQYF.